This TCR beta chain appears in the sequencing data of a study of esophageal squamous cell carcinoma under preoperative chemotherapy. Study in general: TCR repertoires were profiled from both peripheral blood T cells and tumor-infiltrating lymphocytes.

Time point reported: after preoperative PTX-NDP chemotherapy. Before surgery, patients were given preoperative paclitaxel-nedaplatin chemotherapy. This CDR3 has 15 residues. V was clipped by 3 bases and J by 2 bases, with 12 bases between them. In germline, CDR1 is LNHDA, CDR2 SQIVND (reference sequence). As concerns this clonotype: The antigen remains unidentified.

Using its own MiXCR run on the PCR reads, TCRdb lists one record per CDR3 protein. Of tens of thousands of distinct CDR3 sequences in the sample, around 49% are singletons; the top ten hold less than 30%. Points from the study as a whole: After chemotherapy, TCR diversity rose significantly in peripheral T cells but not in tumor-infiltrating lymphocytes.

This rearrangement joins TRBV19 to TRBJ2-3; D uncertain. This TCR was sampled from a human donor with esophageal squamous cell carcinoma. The donor label of this sample is uncertain. The sample was gathered from a patient given preoperative chemotherapy. The CDR3 region has the DNA TGTGCCAGTAGTATGTTGCGACAATCCACAGATACGCAGTATTTT. It codes for CASSMLRQSTDTQYF.